What follows are 5 T cell receptor beta chains derived from one specimen sequenced in a study of blood T cell repertoires in COVID-19 (TCRdb year 2020). Receptor amplification or capture employed the immunoSEQ multiplex PCR assay. The clones in this table, taken by TCRdb from immuneACCESS, are in-frame only. Not every clone is retained; where verified, under half of the shortfall comes from an unresolved V gene, and the cause of the rest is unknown. In this sample the table shows roughly 200,000 clones, roughly 83% of which occur a single time. The ten biggest clones cover approximately 5.9% of the sample. The sample was peripheral blood. All receptors derive from a woman aged 40 to 50 with COVID-19, enrolled during active disease.

For this clone: One end of the junction is discordant with germline, which a read error may explain. This chain connects TRBV18 to TRBJ2-5; 9 bases line up with TRBD1. The germline V gene encodes CDR1 KGHSH and CDR2 LQKENI. The CDR3 runs 13 residues. The chain's CDR3 is CASSPGRAGQGDF. The CDR3 region has the DNA TGTGCCAGCTCACCAGGACGCGCGGGACAGGGCGACTTC.

This clone was counted a few times. The chain is built from TRBV4-1 and TRBJ1-1; 8 bases align to TRBD1. The CDR3 totals 19 residues. Germline CDR1 and CDR2: MGHRA and YSYEKL. V lost 0 bases and J lost 0; bases outside the gene matches: 12. The CDR3 DNA reads as TGCGCCAGCAGCCAAGATAGTGACAGGGGTAATCGAATGAACACTGAAGCTTTCTTT. It is translated as CASSQDSDRGNRMNTEAFF.

The CDR3 DNA follows: TGTGCCAGCAGCTCGGCAGGGTTTCCCGGGGAGCTGTTTTTT. Its translation is CASSSAGFPGELFF. The J gene is TRBJ2-2, the V gene TRBV5-4, with D tentatively TRBD1 (5 bases). CDR3 length: 14 residues. V lost 3 bases and J 6 bases, leaving 12 bases between the germline ends. Germline CDR1 and CDR2: SGHNT and YYREEE (reference sequence).

This chain connects TRBV27 to TRBJ2-2; 12 nucleotides align to TRBD2. This CDR3 contains 15 residues. Trimming cost V 5 bases and J 5 bases; bases outside gene matches: 3. In germline, CDR1 is MNHEY, CDR2 SMNVEV (reference sequence). The CDR3 is CASSPGLAGTGELFF. For the CDR3, the DNA is TGTGCCAGCAGTCCAGGACTAGCGGGGACCGGGGAGCTGTTTTTT.

In this sample, this clone turned up a few times. This chain uses TRBV6-5 with TRBJ2-3, with a possible D match to TRBD2 (6 bases). V lost 2 bases and J lost 5, with 17 bases in between. The CDR3 extends over 16 amino acids. Germline V gene data show CDR1 as MNHEY and CDR2 as SVGAGI. As DNA, the CDR3 is TGTGCCAGCAGTTACACAGCCGCGGAGGGTGGAGATACGCAGTATTTT. Translation: CASSYTAAEGGDTQYF.